The 20 T cell receptor beta chains below all came from one sample that was sequenced in a study of neoadjuvant anti-PD-1 for oral cavity cancer. Profiled with immunoSEQ multiplex PCR; TCRdb holds only in-frame clones, not every one. The sample has around 81,000 clones, 84% seen once; the top ten hold around 3.1%. The material was PBMCs, obtained before nivolumab (anti-PD-1) treatment. The receptors were gathered from a person between 40 and 79 years old with oral cavity squamous cell carcinoma.

The rearrangement joins TRBV9 to TRBJ1-1, with TRBD1 as a possible D gene (6 bases). V dropped 3 bases and J dropped 5 bases, with 17 bases sitting between them. Germline V CDR1 and CDR2: SGDLS, YYNGEE. CDR3 size: 15 residues. This chain's CDR3 is CASSALQLGTTEAFF. In DNA form, the CDR3 reads TGTGCCAGCAGCGCACTTCAATTAGGGACAACTGAAGCTTTCTTT.

The chain carries TRBV27 and TRBJ1-2; 8 nucleotides match TRBD1. V gave up 5 bases and J gave up 8 bases; unmatched junction bases: 16. The CDR3 sequence is 16 residues long. Germline V gene data show CDR1 as MNHEY and CDR2 as SMNVEV (reference sequence). The CDR3 is CASSLRQGFSPWGYTF. CDR3 in DNA: TGTGCCAGCAGTCTACGACAGGGGTTCTCCCCTTGGGGCTACACCTTC.

The chain combines TRBV19 with TRBJ1-5; tentative D call: TRBD1 (5 bases). Germline CDR1 reads LNHDA; CDR2 reads SQIVND (reference sequence). V lost 7 bases, J lost 5 bases, and 15 bases lay in between. The CDR3 is 14 residues long. The CDR3 here is CASKERGGDQPQHF. The CDR3 bases are TGTGCCAGTAAAGAGAGGGGAGGAGATCAGCCCCAGCATTTT.

This clone was seen only a few times. The gene calls are TRBV9 and TRBJ2-4; maybe TRBD2 (8 bases). The V end lost 3 bases, the J end lost 3 bases, and 16 bases lay between the germline ends. The CDR3 totals 16 residues. CDR1 is SGDLS, CDR2 YYNGEE, per germline. The CDR3 DNA follows: TGTGCCAGCAGCGGGCGGGGGGACAGAGACAAAAACATTCAGTACTTC. Translating gives CASSGRGDRDKNIQYF.

The chain combines TRBV19 with TRBJ2-5; 8 bases line up with TRBD1. The V gene's germline CDR1 is LNHDA and CDR2 SQIVND (reference sequence). J was trimmed by 7 bases and V by 5 bases; bases with no gene match: 12. This CDR3 has 15 amino acids. In nucleotides, the CDR3 is TGTGCCAGTAGTCCCCAAATGGGACAGGCGGGGACCCAGTACTTC. Its protein product is CASSPQMGQAGTQYF.

The genes are TRBV5-1 and TRBJ1-2; D gene unclear. The CDR3 consists of 12 residues. Germline V gene lookup returns CDR1 SGHRS and CDR2 YFSETQ. Between the trimmed V and J ends, which lost 0 bases and 5 bases, there was a span of 5 bases. The CDR3 DNA reads TGCGCCAGCAGCTTGGAGGGTTATGGCTACACCTTC. The encoded protein is CASSLEGYGYTF.

The rearrangement links TRBV2 to TRBJ2-7, with D possibly matching TRBD1 (6 bases). Germline V gene data show CDR1 as SNHLY and CDR2 as FYNNEI. There are 12 residues in the CDR3. V was clipped by 6 bases and J by 7 bases, with 13 bases between them. The CDR3 DNA reads TGTGCCAGCAGGAGGGACAATTGGGAGCAGTACTTC. This encodes CASRRDNWEQYF.

V usage is TRBV10-3 and J usage is TRBJ2-7; maybe TRBD2 (5 bases). V gave up 6 bases and J gave up 0 bases, with 9 bases separating them. Germline assignment: CDR1 ENHRY and CDR2 SYGVKD. The CDR3 contains 13 residues. CDR3 in amino acids: CAIRDSSSYEQYF. The CDR3, as DNA: TGTGCCATCAGGGACTCGAGCTCCTACGAGCAGTACTTC.

The chain carries TRBV30 and TRBJ2-5; 9 bases align to TRBD1. The CDR3 runs 13 residues. The junction had 4 bases not matched to a gene; V was cut back by 3 bases and J by 5 bases. CDR1 and CDR2 (germline): GTSNPN, SVGIG (reference sequence). The CDR3 protein is CAWSTGGGETQYF. The DNA of the CDR3 is TGTGCCTGGAGCACAGGGGGCGGGGAGACCCAGTACTTC.

The V gene is TRBV9, the J gene TRBJ2-5, with TRBD2 matching over 7 bases. V shed 3 bases and J 4 bases; nucleotides not matched to a gene: 12. This CDR3 region has 16 residues. Germline CDR1 is SGDLS and CDR2 is YYNGEE. The CDR3 sequence: CASSAPPGTGGETQYF. The CDR3 DNA reads TGTGCCAGCAGCGCTCCTCCGGGGACGGGGGGAGAGACCCAGTACTTC.

V and J are TRBV14 and TRBJ2-5; D uncertain. CDR1 is SGHDN and CDR2 is FVKESK in the germline V gene. This CDR3 contains 13 residues. V was clipped by 0 bases and J by 4 bases, with 6 bases between them. The chain's CDR3 is CASSQDFGETQYF. The CDR3, as DNA: TGTGCCAGCAGCCAAGATTTTGGAGAGACCCAGTACTTC.

V is TRBV7-9 and J is TRBJ2-3, with 9 nucleotides matching TRBD2. V lost 5 bases and J lost 2; bases outside the gene matches: 5. The CDR3 consists of 15 residues. Germline lookup yields CDR1 SEHNR and CDR2 FQNEAQ (reference sequence). CDR3 protein: CASSMTSGNTDTQYF. CDR3 DNA: TGTGCCAGCAGCATGACTAGCGGAAACACAGATACGCAGTATTTT.

The chain has TRBV30 and TRBJ2-3; 11 bases line up with TRBD2. V was pared by 3 bases and J by 0 bases, with 2 bases of the junction left unmatched. The CDR3 totals 15 residues. Germline values: CDR1 GTSNPN, CDR2 SVGIG (reference sequence). The chain's CDR3 is CAWRRTSGSTDTQYF. The CDR3 nucleotides are TGTGCCTGGAGGCGGACTAGCGGGAGCACAGATACGCAGTATTTT.

In DNA form, the CDR3 reads TGCAGCATGCAGGGGGCGGGCGAAAAACTGTTTTTT. Translating gives CSMQGAGEKLFF. The rearrangement uses TRBV29-1 and TRBJ1-4; 8 positions match TRBD1. Germline V lookup: CDR1 SQVTM, CDR2 ANQGSEA. There are 12 residues in the CDR3. V shed 8 bases, J shed 8 bases, and the junction held 7 bases outside the gene matches.

This chain connects TRBV10-1 to TRBJ2-2; D is possibly TRBD1 (7 bases). This CDR3 is built from 15 residues. Looked up from germline, CDR1 is WNHNN and CDR2 is SYGVQD (reference sequence). Trimming took 8 bases from V and 4 from J, leaving 17 bases between them. CDR3 protein: CASGPRGVGTGELFF. The CDR3 nucleotides are TGCGCCAGCGGACCCAGGGGGGTTGGCACCGGGGAGCTGTTTTTT.

The chain links TRBV9 to TRBJ2-7; the match to TRBD1 covers 7 bases. Trimming cost V 3 bases and J 0 bases; bases outside gene matches: 3. The germline CDR1 and CDR2 sequences are SGDLS and YYNGEE. There are 14 residues in the CDR3. The CDR3 here is CASSGDSNSYEQYF. The CDR3 nucleotides are TGTGCCAGCAGCGGGGACAGCAACTCCTACGAGCAGTACTTC.

V usage is TRBV19 and J usage is TRBJ2-7; TRBD2 matches at 9 bases. CDR3 length equals 14 residues. The trim removed 5 bases at V and 2 bases at J, leaving 4 bases unmatched. Germline values: CDR1 LNHDA, CDR2 SQIVND (reference sequence). CDR3 DNA sequence: TGTGCCAGTAGTGGTCCTAGCGGGACCTACGAGCAGTACTTC. Translation: CASSGPSGTYEQYF.

This sequence joins TRBV5-1 and TRBJ2-6, with no clear D. Per the germline V gene, CDR1 is SGHRS and CDR2 is YFSETQ. The V and J ends lost 0 bases and 1 base respectively, with 14 bases between them. The CDR3 covers 18 residues. The CDR3 region has the DNA TGCGCCAGCAGCTTGGATCGGTCAACGGGTTCTGGGGCCAACGTCCTGACTTTC. This translates into CASSLDRSTGSGANVLTF. Looking up the rest from reference TRBV5-1 and TRBJ2-6 gives the full variable domain: KAGVTQTPRYLIKTRGQQVTLSCSPISGHRSVSWYQQTPGQGLQFLFEYFSETQRNKGNFPGRFSGRQFSNSRSEMNVSTLELGDSALYLCASSLDRSTGSGANVLTFGAGSRLTVL.

The V call is TRBV27, the J call TRBJ1-1, with D tentatively TRBD1 (5 bases). V was cut by 6 bases and J by 6 bases, with 17 bases left in between. Germline CDR1 and CDR2: MNHEY and SMNVEV (reference sequence). The CDR3 sequence is 14 residues long. The CDR3 here is CASSYMDKQSEAFF. The CDR3 nucleotides are TGTGCCAGCAGCTATATGGACAAGCAGTCTGAAGCTTTCTTT.

The chain has TRBV7-8 and TRBJ1-2; 9 positions match TRBD1. CDR3 length: 15 amino acids. After removal of 5 bases from V and 4 bases from J, the junction contained 8 bases not matched to a gene. Germline V gives CDR1 SGHVS, CDR2 FQNEAQ. The CDR3 nucleotides are TGTGCCAGCAGCGCCGGACAGGGGCCAACCTATGGCTACACCTTC. Amino acid sequence: CASSAGQGPTYGYTF.